The clone carrying this T cell receptor beta chain showed up just a few times. The data originate from a study of blood T cell repertoires in COVID-19. The method was immunoSEQ multiplex PCR; TCRdb's version includes in-frame clones alone and lacks a portion of them. The table has 300,000 to 400,000 clones, 75% to 90% seen once. V gave up 4 bases and J gave up 6 bases; unmatched junction bases: 8. This CDR3 has 15 residues. Germline V gives CDR1 KGHDR, CDR2 SFDVKD. This chain uses TRBV24-1 with TRBJ2-7, with TRBD2 matching 10 bases. Sequenced: PBMCs or T cells enriched from blood (not recorded which). The sequence derives from a man between 18 and 35 years old who had recovered from COVID-19. The CDR3 DNA reads as TGTGCCACCAGTGACCCTGGGGTAGCGGGAGGCGAGCAGTACTTC. Encoded protein: CATSDPGVAGGEQYF.